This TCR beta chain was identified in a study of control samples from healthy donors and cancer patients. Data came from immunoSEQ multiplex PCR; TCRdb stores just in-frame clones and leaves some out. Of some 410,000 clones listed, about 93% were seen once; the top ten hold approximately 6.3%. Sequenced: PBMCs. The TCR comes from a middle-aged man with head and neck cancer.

CDR3 region: CASSFAGTGGVGNEQFF. For the CDR3, the DNA is TGTGCCAGCAGCTTCGCGGGGACGGGGGGCGTCGGCAATGAGCAGTTCTTC. The gene calls are TRBV7-3 and TRBJ2-1; possible D gene TRBD2, 7 bases. The CDR3 is 17 residues long. V lost 3 bases and J 6 bases, leaving 21 bases between the germline ends. Germline CDR1 SGHTA, CDR2 FQGTGA.